This T cell receptor (beta chain) came from a study of T cell changes during pregnancy in multiple sclerosis. Sequencing used immunoSEQ multiplex PCR; TCRdb keeps in-frame clones, though not all of them. The sample gives around 66,000 clones, 90% of which show up once; more than 2.5% is in the top ten. This clone was detected a few times. This specimen consisted of peripheral blood, obtained in the first trimester of pregnancy. The sequence was obtained from a female donor in good health, enrolled as a control in a pregnancy study.

The CDR3 loop is CASRGGPYGYTF. The DNA for the CDR3 is TGTGCCAGCAGGGGGGGGCCTTATGGCTACACCTTC. The rearrangement uses TRBV25-1 and TRBJ1-2, with D possibly TRBD1 on 6 matching bases. V dropped 6 bases and J dropped 5 bases, with 10 bases sitting between them. Germline V gene lookup returns CDR1 MGHDK and CDR2 SYGVNS. The CDR3 is 12 amino acids.